This T cell receptor (beta chain) is from a study of molecular identifiers for immune sequencing clone quantification. Study-level points and caveats: In a background of about 1 million naive cells, spiked Jurkat TCR RNA from one cell was reportedly detectable. It was shown that clones above 20 RNA copies held over 99% of effector molecules, but under 1% in naive cells.

Bulk TCR library preparation followed previously described methods with listed TCR primers. TCRdb recomputed calls from the PCR reads with MiXCR, one row per CDR3 protein. The sample consists of some 320,000 distinct CDR3 sequences, roughly 23% of them appearing once. This CDR3 is 13 amino acids long. V lost 3 bases and J lost 3; bases outside the gene matches: 1. Germline V lookup: CDR1 MNHEY, CDR2 SVGAGI. Ten or more counts support this clonotype. The antigen remains unidentified. From roughly 21,000 to 960,000 sorted cells, naive CD8 libraries were generated with 10%, 30% or 50% RNA. The rearrangement joins TRBV6-5 to TRBJ2-7; 8 positions match TRBD2. Sequences were obtained from naive CD8+ T cells from blood, with Jurkat cell RNA spiked in. Subset denoted: FACS-sorted CD8+CD4-CCR7+CD45RA+ naive T cells. This clonotype was obtained from a human donor in good health. Some libraries in this study had Jurkat cell RNA spiked in. The CDR3 DNA sequence: TGTGCCAGCAGTTATGGGACTAGCTACGAGCAGTACTTC. Translation: CASSYGTSYEQYF.